The 30 T cell receptor beta chains in this list originate from one sample, sequenced in a study of vaccination and CD4 T cells after COVID-19. Cultured CD4+ T cells had their DNA profiled by the Oncomine TCR Beta short-read assay. TCRdb used MiXCR to reprocess the PCR reads, holding one entry per CDR3 protein. The table shows some 16,000 distinct CDR3 sequences, with 45% to 65% occurring only once. For these receptors, no antigen is known. This sample's treatment: approximately 10-day PBMC culture with coronavirus spike peptide pools or control peptides (ViraFEST assay). Sequencing was carried out using CD4+ T cells from blood, cultured in vitro. Source of these receptors: a human donor who had recovered from COVID-19.

This clonotype has a single count. The chain has TRBV4-1 and TRBJ1-1; D not resolved. V shed 0 bases and J shed 0 bases, with 17 bases lying between them. The CDR3 extends over 18 amino acids. The germline V gene has CDR1 MGHRA and CDR2 YSYEKL. CDR3 DNA sequence: TGCGCCAGCAGCCAAGATCCCGGCAGTCCAACTCTGAACACTGAAGCTTTCTTT. Its protein is CASSQDPGSPTLNTEAFF.

This clonotype appeared a few times. This chain joins TRBV27 and TRBJ1-1; 7 bases align to TRBD1. Germline V gives CDR1 MNHEY, CDR2 SMNVEV (reference sequence). V shed 5 bases and J 3 bases; nucleotides not matched to a gene: 9. This CDR3 region has 15 residues. The CDR3 nucleotides are TGTGCCAGCAGTATCGACAGGGATGGACACACTGAAGCTTTCTTT. Protein product: CASSIDRDGHTEAFF.

The chain couples TRBV6-5 to TRBJ1-6; D gene unclear. CDR3 length equals 16 residues. Trimming took 0 bases from V and 3 from J, leaving 9 bases between them. Germline V gene data show CDR1 as MNHEY and CDR2 as SVGAGI. The DNA for the CDR3 is TGTGCCAGCAGTTACTCGATTGGCTTCTATAATTCACCCCTCCACTTT. It translates to CASSYSIGFYNSPLHF.

This chain joins TRBV24-1 and TRBJ2-3, with TRBD1 matching over 7 bases. CDR1 is KGHDR, CDR2 SFDVKD, per germline. This CDR3 comprises 15 residues. V was pared by 5 bases and J by 2 bases, with 6 bases of the junction left unmatched. The CDR3 region is CATSGDSAFTDTQYF. CDR3 in DNA: TGTGCCACCAGTGGGGACAGCGCGTTCACAGATACGCAGTATTTT.

The gene calls are TRBV27 and TRBJ1-1, with D maybe TRBD1 (5 bases). Germline values: CDR1 MNHEY, CDR2 SMNVEV (reference sequence). V lost 6 bases and J 2 bases, leaving 13 bases between the germline ends. CDR3 length: 14 amino acids. The chain's CDR3 is CASRSRATNTEAFF. The CDR3 region has the DNA TGTGCCAGCAGGAGCAGGGCTACTAACACTGAAGCTTTCTTT.

The V gene is TRBV5-4, the J gene TRBJ2-3, with D possibly matching TRBD2 (6 bases). Trimming removed 2 bases at V and 4 bases at J, with 14 bases between. CDR1 and CDR2 (germline): SGHNT, YYREEE (reference sequence). The CDR3 contains 15 residues. The CDR3: CASSFDLASPDTQYF. CDR3 bases: TGTGCCAGCAGCTTCGATCTAGCGAGTCCAGATACGCAGTATTTT.

This chain uses TRBV6-5 with TRBJ2-7; 12 nucleotides match TRBD2. CDR1 is MNHEY and CDR2 is SVGAGI in the germline V gene. Losses at the gene ends were 0 bases for V and 4 bases for J; bases not matched to a gene: 10. This CDR3 region has 18 residues. The chain's CDR3 is CASSYSPPTSGRLYEQYF. The CDR3 DNA is TGTGCCAGCAGTTACTCGCCCCCTACTAGCGGGAGGCTTTACGAGCAGTACTTC.

The rearrangement links TRBV29-1 to TRBJ2-5; maybe TRBD1 (5 bases). The ends were cut back, 6 bases at V and 5 bases at J, with 19 bases in the middle. CDR3 size: 14 residues. Germline CDR1 reads SQVTM; CDR2 reads ANQGSEA. The CDR3 nucleotides read TGCAGCGTAAAGCGACAGCAGGGTAGGGAGACCCAGTACTTC. This gives the protein CSVKRQQGRETQYF.

The chain couples TRBV20-1 to TRBJ1-2, with 8 nucleotides matching TRBD1. CDR3 length: 12 amino acids. V shed 5 bases, J shed 4 bases, and the junction held 3 bases outside the gene matches. CDR1 is DFQATT, CDR2 SNEGSKA, per germline (reference sequence). The CDR3 DNA is TGCAGTGCTCCTGACAGGGGCTATGGCTACACCTTC. Amino acid sequence: CSAPDRGYGYTF.

By sample share, this clonotype is medium-sized. This chain links TRBV12-3 or TRBV12-4 with TRBJ1-5; D remains unclear. The CDR3 loop spans 15 amino acids. V lost 4 bases and J lost 2, with 12 bases in between. The CDR3 spells CASSSERIGNQPQHF. DNA of the CDR3: TGTGCCAGCAGTTCAGAAAGGATCGGCAATCAGCCCCAGCATTTT.

The chain joins TRBV7-2 to TRBJ2-7; D unclear. Germline-derived CDR1 and CDR2 are SGHTA and FQGNSA. The CDR3 consists of 13 residues. Trimming shortened V by 4 bases and J by 2 bases, and 9 bases separated the two germline ends. CDR3: CASSSGRAYEQYF. The DNA of the CDR3 is TGTGCCAGCAGCTCAGGCCGAGCCTACGAGCAGTACTTC. Based on the CDR3 plus reference TRBV7-2 and TRBJ2-7, the full variable domain is GAGVSQSPSNKVTEKGKDVELRCDPISGHTALYWYRQSLGQGLEFLIYFQGNSAPDKSGLPSDRFSAERTGGSVSTLTIQRTQQEDSAVYLCASSSGRAYEQYFGPGTRLTVT.

This clonotype has just one count. This chain uses TRBV6-1 with TRBJ1-2, with D uncertain. From germline, CDR1 is MNHNS and CDR2 SASEGT. This CDR3 is built from 12 residues. Trimming removed 6 bases from V and 2 bases from J, with 7 bases in between. Here the CDR3 DNA reads TGTGCCAGCAGCAGACAAAACTATGGCTACACCTTC. Its translation is CASSRQNYGYTF.

The J gene is TRBJ1-1, the V gene TRBV20-1; tentatively, D is TRBD1 (6 bases). Germline V lookup: CDR1 DFQATT, CDR2 SNEGSKA (reference sequence). V was shortened by 5 bases and J by 1 base, with 17 bases between the two germline ends. This CDR3 spans 15 amino acids. The CDR3 is CSAGNQDSGNTEAFF. DNA for the CDR3: TGCAGTGCTGGCAACCAGGACAGTGGGAACACTGAAGCTTTCTTT.

The chain recombines TRBV10-3 with TRBJ1-5, with TRBD1 matching over 7 bases. Germline V lookup: CDR1 ENHRY, CDR2 SYGVKD. V lost 5 bases and J lost 8; bases outside the gene matches: 15. The CDR3 spans 16 residues. DNA of the CDR3: TGTGCCATCAGTAATGCCGGGCCGACAGGGAGGGAGCCCCAGCATTTT. Protein sequence: CAISNAGPTGREPQHF.

There are a few counts of this clonotype. V gene TRBV6-1 combines with J gene TRBJ1-2; D might be TRBD1 (5 bases). The CDR3 totals 16 residues. V was pared by 6 bases and J by 3 bases, with 20 bases between. CDR1 and CDR2 from the germline V gene are MNHNS and SASEGT. CDR3 nucleotides: TGTGCCAGCAGCCTCCTTACCCCTGACAGCTACTATGGCTACACCTTC. Protein: CASSLLTPDSYYGYTF.

The genes are TRBV20-1 and TRBJ2-5; a possible D gene is TRBD1 (6 bases). The CDR3 has 14 residues. V was shortened by 6 bases and J by 2 bases, with 16 bases between the two germline ends. Germline-derived CDR1 and CDR2 are DFQATT and SNEGSKA (reference sequence). CDR3 sequence reads: CSAGTSGRQETQYF. CDR3 in DNA: TGCAGTGCCGGGACATCGGGGCGGCAAGAGACCCAGTACTTC.

The chain has TRBV19 and TRBJ2-2; 8 positions match TRBD1. V gave up 8 bases and J gave up 3 bases; unmatched junction bases: 5. Germline V CDR1 and CDR2: LNHDA, SQIVND (reference sequence). The CDR3 has 14 amino acids. The CDR3 region has the DNA TGTGCCAGTGGGACAGGCCAGCACACCGGGGAGCTGTTTTTT. This sequence encodes CASGTGQHTGELFF.

The rearrangement uses TRBV19 and TRBJ1-1; 7 positions agree with TRBD1. The ends lost 2 bases at V and 3 bases at J; junction bases unmatched: 6. CDR1 is LNHDA and CDR2 is SQIVND in the germline V gene (reference sequence). The CDR3 totals 15 residues. CDR3 protein: CASSIYGDRHTEAFF. CDR3 DNA sequence: TGTGCCAGTAGTATATATGGGGACAGACACACTGAAGCTTTCTTT.

The chain carries TRBV10-2 and TRBJ1-1, with D unclear. The CDR3 consists of 13 residues. Germline loops: CDR1 WSHSY, CDR2 SAAADI. V lost 0 bases and J 0 bases, leaving 2 bases between the germline ends. The CDR3 DNA reads TGCGCCAGCAGTGAGTCGGTGAACACTGAAGCTTTCTTT. Encoded protein: CASSESVNTEAFF.

This clonotype was seen just once. The gene calls are TRBV20-1 and TRBJ1-1; D possibly corresponds to TRBD1 (6 bases). Germline CDR1 is DFQATT and CDR2 is SNEGSKA (reference sequence). Trimming took off 0 bases at V and 4 bases at J, with 15 bases between the two ends. The CDR3 spans 15 residues. Here the CDR3 reads CSARDEGGLSTEAFF. CDR3 bases: TGCAGTGCTAGAGACGAAGGGGGTTTGAGCACTGAAGCTTTCTTT.

This chain joins TRBV10-2 and TRBJ1-2; TRBD1 agrees at 10 bases. The germline V gene encodes CDR1 WSHSY and CDR2 SAAADI. This CDR3 contains 16 residues. With 3 bases clipped from V and 8 bases from J, the junction kept 12 bases outside the gene matches. DNA for the CDR3: TGCGCCAGCAGTGATCCCGGGACAGGGGCCCCATTGGGCTACACCTTC. It translates to CASSDPGTGAPLGYTF.

The chain carries TRBV6-1 and TRBJ2-5; no clear D. Per germline, CDR1 MNHNS and CDR2 SASEGT. V lost 2 bases, J lost 5 bases, and 12 bases lay in between. CDR3 size: 14 residues. This CDR3 reads CASSEYHLLETQYF. CDR3 nucleotides: TGTGCCAGCAGTGAATATCACTTGCTGGAGACCCAGTACTTC.

The rearrangement uses TRBV2 and TRBJ2-4; D not resolved. V lost 2 bases to trimming and J lost 3 bases, with 8 bases between them. The CDR3 totals 14 residues. CDR1 SNHLY and CDR2 FYNNEI come from the germline V gene. The DNA for the CDR3 is TGTGCCAGCAGTGAACTGTCTAGCAAAAACATTCAGTACTTC. It is translated as CASSELSSKNIQYF.

This clonotype was found once. The chain joins TRBV12-3 or TRBV12-4 to TRBJ2-6; 10 nucleotides align to TRBD1. This CDR3 contains 16 residues. J gave up 3 bases and V 6 bases, and 5 bases lay outside the gene matches. The chain's CDR3 is CASSPGQGRGANVLTF. In nucleotides, the CDR3 is TGTGCCAGCAGCCCGGGACAGGGGCGTGGGGCCAACGTCCTGACTTTC.

This rearrangement joins TRBV10-1 to TRBJ2-5; TRBD2 agrees at 11 bases. Germline trimming cut 2 bases from V and 2 bases from J; bases unmatched to any gene: 4. Germline CDR1 reads WNHNN; CDR2 reads SYGVQD (reference sequence). The CDR3 length is 16 residues. The CDR3 here is CASSEGLAGNQETQYF. The DNA for the CDR3 is TGCGCCAGCAGTGAGGGACTAGCGGGCAATCAAGAGACCCAGTACTTC.

The gene calls are TRBV25-1 and TRBJ1-2, with a tentative D call TRBD1 (5 bases). CDR1 and CDR2 from the germline V gene are MGHDK and SYGVNS. V lost 2 bases and J 5 bases, leaving 9 bases between the germline ends. The CDR3 loop spans 13 amino acids. The DNA of the CDR3 is TGTGCCAGCAGTGAACAGGGTGAATATGGCTACACCTTC. It translates to CASSEQGEYGYTF.

V usage is TRBV20-1 and J usage is TRBJ2-3, with 7 bases aligning to TRBD1. Germline lookup yields CDR1 DFQATT and CDR2 SNEGSKA (reference sequence). The V segment lost 5 bases and the J segment 5 bases; nucleotides outside the gene matches: 4. The CDR3 sequence is 12 residues long. The CDR3 loop reads CSAPDRVDTQYF. The CDR3 DNA is TGCAGTGCTCCCGACAGGGTAGATACGCAGTATTTT.

The chain links TRBV6-5 to TRBJ1-1; 9 nucleotides agree with TRBD1. CDR1 and CDR2 from the germline V gene are MNHEY and SVGAGI. This CDR3 is 16 amino acids long. V lost 2 bases, J lost 10 bases, and 14 bases stayed unmatched. CDR3: CASSYELGQGGFGAFF. The CDR3 DNA sequence: TGTGCCAGCAGTTACGAATTGGGACAGGGAGGGTTTGGAGCTTTCTTT.

The J gene is TRBJ1-5, the V gene TRBV12-3 or TRBV12-4; TRBD1 agrees at 8 bases. This CDR3 comprises 14 residues. The V and J ends lost 6 bases and 2 bases, in that order; junction bases with no gene match: 3. CDR3 sequence reads: CASSPTGGNQPQHF. CDR3 coding DNA: TGTGCCAGCAGCCCGACAGGGGGCAATCAGCCCCAGCATTTT.

This clonotype was found a few times. The V gene is TRBV28, the J gene TRBJ1-2; 7 bases line up with TRBD1. This CDR3 spans 13 amino acids. Germline CDR1 MDHEN, CDR2 SYDVKM. The J segment lost 4 bases and the V segment lost 6 bases, leaving 5 bases of the junction unmatched. The CDR3 region has the DNA TGTGCCAGCAGCGACAGGGAATCCTATGGCTACACCTTC. Translated: CASSDRESYGYTF.